Below are 7 T cell receptor beta chains sequenced from a single sample in a study of T cell responses to AZD1222 COVID-19 vaccine. Profiling relied on immunoSEQ multiplex PCR, and the TCRdb table lists in-frame clones only, not all of them. The sample carries about 130,000 clones, around 86% recorded once. The starting material was peripheral blood, obtained on day 0 of AZD1222 vaccination. The receptor set was obtained from an adult in good health.

The chain recombines TRBV30 with TRBJ1-2; possibly TRBD1 for D (5 bases). Germline loops: CDR1 GTSNPN, CDR2 SVGIG (reference sequence). The CDR3 length is 15 residues. V lost 5 bases and J lost 0, with 16 bases in between. The CDR3 reads CAWVGQSATNYGYTF. CDR3 nucleotides: TGTGCCTGGGTGGGGCAGAGCGCAACTAACTATGGCTACACCTTC.

The gene calls are TRBV5-6 and TRBJ1-1; 8 bases map to TRBD1. Per the germline V gene, CDR1 is SGHDT and CDR2 is YYEEEE. J was trimmed by 10 bases and V by 5 bases; bases with no gene match: 16. This CDR3 has 15 amino acids. CDR3: CASSFLGQGIPGAFF. The DNA for the CDR3 is TGTGCCAGCAGTTTCCTCGGACAGGGAATTCCAGGAGCTTTCTTT. Drawing the rest from reference TRBV5-6 and TRBJ1-1, the complete variable domain is DAGVTQSPTHLIKTRGQQVTLRCSPKSGHDTVSWYQQALGQGPQFIFQYYEEEERQRGNFPDRFSGHQFPNYSSELNVNALLLGDSALYLCASSFLGQGIPGAFFGQGTRLTVV.

The genes are TRBV6-5 and TRBJ2-5; 7 nucleotides align to TRBD1. V trimming: 2 bases; J trimming: 0 bases; junction bases outside the gene matches: 3. This CDR3 region has 15 residues. Germline CDR1 is MNHEY and CDR2 is SVGAGI. The CDR3 bases are TGTGCCAGCAGTTACGGGACAGTTAACCAAGAGACCCAGTACTTC. Protein sequence: CASSYGTVNQETQYF.

The chain is built from TRBV28 and TRBJ2-7, with TRBD1 identical over 7 bases. The germline V gene has CDR1 MDHEN and CDR2 SYDVKM. Unmatched junction bases numbered 12, after V lost 6 bases and J lost 7 bases. CDR3 length equals 14 residues. The CDR3 DNA reads TGTGCCAGCAGGGATAGACAGGGTTCCTGGGAGCAGTACTTC. Translating it yields CASRDRQGSWEQYF.

A few counts support this clone. The CDR3 is CASSLEAGIYYEQYF. Written as DNA, the CDR3 is TGCGCCAGCAGCTTGGAGGCAGGGATATACTACGAGCAGTACTTC. The chain carries TRBV5-1 and TRBJ2-7; D is perhaps TRBD1 (5 bases). V gave up 0 bases and J gave up 3 bases, with 13 bases separating them. This CDR3 comprises 15 residues. In germline, CDR1 is SGHRS, CDR2 YFSETQ.

The rearrangement uses TRBV6-5 and TRBJ2-7; D is possibly TRBD2 (5 bases). Germline CDR1 reads MNHEY; CDR2 reads SVGAGI. Trimming took 8 bases from V and 4 from J, leaving 12 bases between them. This CDR3 comprises 12 residues. CDR3 in DNA: TGTGCCAGCGGACCGGGATTGTACGAGCAGTACTTC. Its translation is CASGPGLYEQYF.

The genes are TRBV19 and TRBJ1-1, with TRBD1 matching 10 bases. From germline, CDR1 is LNHDA and CDR2 SQIVND (reference sequence). This CDR3 is 15 amino acids long. V lost 4 bases, J lost 3 bases, and 5 bases stayed unmatched. CDR3 in DNA: TGTGCCAGTAGTAGTTGGGGACAGGGGTACACTGAAGCTTTCTTT. Translating gives CASSSWGQGYTEAFF.